This note documents a single T cell receptor (beta chain) sequence. What it binds is not known. The data were obtained in a study of blood T cells in healthy people across ages. Study-level findings and limits: Greater diversity and more naive CD4+ cells were seen in long-lived donors than in aged donors.

A second PCR, run for roughly 6 to 11 cycles, used a sample-barcoded 5' primer plus a J-beta primer mix. Each TCR beta cDNA got a 12-nucleotide random molecular identifier. MiXCR, run by TCRdb on the 5' RACE reads, gives a single entry per CDR3 protein. The table includes hundreds of thousands of distinct CDR3 sequences, 20% to 25% detected once. CDR3 length: 17 amino acids. V lost 7 bases to trimming and J lost 1 base; unmatched junction nucleotides: 9. From germline, CDR1 is MDHEN and CDR2 SYDVKM. The donors, all healthy, were Caucasians living in Russia, aged about 6 to 95. The specimen sequenced was blood. This TCR came from a man aged 65 to 85 in good health. The genes are TRBV28 and TRBJ2-5; 13 nucleotides agree with TRBD2. CDR3 DNA sequence: TGTGCCAGCAACATCTGGACTAGCGGGAGCACCCAAGAGACCCAGTACTTC. It codes for CASNIWTSGSTQETQYF.